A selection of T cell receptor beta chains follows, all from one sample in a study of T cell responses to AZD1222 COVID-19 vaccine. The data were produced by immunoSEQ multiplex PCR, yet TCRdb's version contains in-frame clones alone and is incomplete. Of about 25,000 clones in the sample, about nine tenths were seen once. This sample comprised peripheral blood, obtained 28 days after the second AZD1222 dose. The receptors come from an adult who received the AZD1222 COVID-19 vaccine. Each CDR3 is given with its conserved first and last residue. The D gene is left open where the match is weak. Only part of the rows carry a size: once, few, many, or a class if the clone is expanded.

CASSSQGNSYNEQFF	TGTGCCAGCAGCTCACAGGGCAACTCCTACAATGAGCAGTTCTTC	.	TRBV7-6	TRBJ2-1	.
CASSFQGSTEAFF	TGTGCCAGCAGTTTCCAGGGGAGCACTGAAGCTTTCTTT	.	TRBV11-2	TRBJ1-1	.
CASSLNGAKGGSYEQYF	TGTGCCAGCAGCTTAAACGGGGCGAAAGGGGGATCCTACGAGCAGTACTTC	.	TRBV7-3	TRBJ2-7	.
CASSLARGATEAFF	TGTGCCAGCAGCTTGGCTCGGGGCGCCACTGAAGCTTTCTTT	.	TRBV5-4	TRBJ1-1	.
CSASQGANSPLHF	TGCAGTGCTAGTCAGGGGGCTAATTCACCCCTCCACTTT	TRBD1	TRBV20-1	TRBJ1-6	.
CAWSVLAVQETQYF	TGTGCCTGGAGTGTACTAGCGGTACAAGAGACCCAGTACTTC	TRBD2	TRBV30	TRBJ2-5	.
CASSSGTVVWQYF	TGTGCCAGCAGTAGCGGGACGGTGGTATGGCAGTACTTC	TRBD2	TRBV28	TRBJ2-7	.
CASSLAASSGSGTDTQYF	TGCGCCAGCAGCTTGGCCGCGTCTAGCGGGAGTGGGACAGATACGCAGTATTTT	TRBD2	TRBV5-1	TRBJ2-3	.
CASSPFGGSGEQYF	TGTGCCAGTAGTCCCTTCGGCGGGAGTGGCGAGCAGTACTTC	TRBD2	TRBV19	TRBJ2-7	few
CASSQVSAGTDTQYF	TGCGCCAGCAGCCAAGTTTCAGCGGGGACAGATACGCAGTATTTT	TRBD2	TRBV4-3	TRBJ2-3	few
CASNEGLGVNSPLHF	TGTGCCAGCAACGAGGGCCTGGGGGTTAATTCACCCCTCCACTTT	.	TRBV2	TRBJ1-6	.
CASSPGSGGYTF	TGTGCCAGCTCACCAGGCAGCGGAGGCTACACCTTC	.	TRBV18	TRBJ1-2	.
CASSISIRYNEQFF	TGTGCCAGCAGTATTAGCATCCGCTACAATGAGCAGTTCTTC	.	TRBV6-5	TRBJ2-1	.
CSVYPAHSYNEQFF	TGCAGCGTTTACCCAGCCCACTCCTACAATGAGCAGTTCTTC	.	TRBV29-1	TRBJ2-1	few
CASRPNELSNTGELFF	TGTGCCAGCAGGCCCAATGAGCTTTCCAACACCGGGGAGCTGTTTTTT	.	TRBV3-1/TRBV3-2	TRBJ2-2	.
CASSEWRGQPQHF	TGCGCCAGCAGTGAATGGCGGGGCCAGCCCCAGCATTTT	.	TRBV10-2	TRBJ1-5	few
CASSPRRLAYEQFF	TGTGCCAGCAGCCCCAGAAGACTAGCGTATGAGCAGTTCTTC	TRBD2	TRBV11-3	TRBJ2-1	.
CASSFTETQYF	TGTGCCAGCAGTTTTACGGAGACCCAGTACTTC	.	TRBV12-3/TRBV12-4	TRBJ2-5	.
CASSQVSLAIISEQYF	TGTGCCAGCAGCCAAGTAAGTTTAGCGATTATAAGCGAGCAGTACTTC	.	TRBV4-2	TRBJ2-7	.
CASSLYGQGYSPLHF	TGTGCCAGCAGTTTATATGGGCAGGGCTATTCACCCCTCCACTTT	.	TRBV28	TRBJ1-6	.
CASHWAGSGNTIYF	TGTGCCAGTCATTGGGCAGGGTCTGGAAACACCATATATTTT	.	TRBV19	TRBJ1-3	.
CASSLGQSSNQPQHF	TGTGCCAGCAGCTTAGGCCAGTCTAGCAATCAGCCCCAGCATTTT	.	TRBV7-6	TRBJ1-5	once
CASSLGIRRYNEQFF	TGCGCCAGCAGCCTGGGTATCCGGAGGTACAATGAGCAGTTCTTC	.	TRBV4-1	TRBJ2-1	.
CASSHQGVGNEKLFF	TGTGCCAGCAGCCATCAAGGGGTGGGAAATGAAAAACTGTTTTTT	.	TRBV3-1/TRBV3-2	TRBJ1-4	.
CASSYSGWSYEQYF	TGTGCCAGCAGTTACTCGGGGTGGAGCTACGAGCAGTACTTC	.	TRBV6-2/TRBV6-3	TRBJ2-7	.
CAISDPRGRNSNQPQHF	TGTGCCATCAGTGACCCCAGGGGGCGGAATAGCAATCAGCCCCAGCATTTT	TRBD1	TRBV10-3	TRBJ1-5	.
CASSPARGTANTEAFF	TGTGCCAGCAGTCCTGCTAGGGGGACGGCGAACACTGAAGCTTTCTTT	.	TRBV3-1/TRBV3-2	TRBJ1-1	.